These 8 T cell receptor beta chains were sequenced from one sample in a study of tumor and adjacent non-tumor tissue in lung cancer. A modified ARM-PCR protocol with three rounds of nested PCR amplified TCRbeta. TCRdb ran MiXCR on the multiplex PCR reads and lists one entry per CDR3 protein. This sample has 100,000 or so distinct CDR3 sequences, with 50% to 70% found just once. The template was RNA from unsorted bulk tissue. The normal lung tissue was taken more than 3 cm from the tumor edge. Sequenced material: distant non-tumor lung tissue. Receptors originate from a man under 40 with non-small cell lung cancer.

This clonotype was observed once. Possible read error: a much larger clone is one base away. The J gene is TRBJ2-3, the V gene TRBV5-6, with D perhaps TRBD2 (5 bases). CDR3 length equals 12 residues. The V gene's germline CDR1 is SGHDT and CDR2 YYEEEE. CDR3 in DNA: TGTGTCAGCAGCTCGGACTCCGACACGCAGTATTTT. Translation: CVSSSDSDTQYF.

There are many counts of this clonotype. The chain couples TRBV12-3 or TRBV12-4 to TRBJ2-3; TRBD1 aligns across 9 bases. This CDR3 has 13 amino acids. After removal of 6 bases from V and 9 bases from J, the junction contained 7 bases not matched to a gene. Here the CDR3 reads CASSTGTGYTQYF. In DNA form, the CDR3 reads TGTGCCAGCAGCACAGGGACAGGGTACACGCAGTATTTT.

The CDR3 DNA follows: TGTGCCAGTAGCGAGCAGGGGGCCCGTAATTCACCCCTCCACTTT. It is translated as CASSEQGARNSPLHF. V gene TRBV19 combines with J gene TRBJ1-6, with TRBD1 matching 8 bases. Germline V lookup: CDR1 LNHDA, CDR2 SQIVND (reference sequence). The CDR3 extends over 15 amino acids. J was trimmed by 6 bases and V by 6 bases; bases with no gene match: 7. The whole variable domain, remainder taken from reference TRBV19 and TRBJ1-6, is DGGITQSPKYLFRKEGQNVTLSCEQNLNHDAMYWYRQDPGQGLRLIYYSQIVNDFQKGDIAEGYSVSREKKESFPLTVTSAQKNPTAFYLCASSEQGARNSPLHFGNGTRLTVT.

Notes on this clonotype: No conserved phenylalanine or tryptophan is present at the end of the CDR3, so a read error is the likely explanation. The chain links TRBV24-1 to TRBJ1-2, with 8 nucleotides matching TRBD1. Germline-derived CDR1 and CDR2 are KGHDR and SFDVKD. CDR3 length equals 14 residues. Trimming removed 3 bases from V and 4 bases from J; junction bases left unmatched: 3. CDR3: CATSDVDRGYGYTL. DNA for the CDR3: TGTGCCACCAGTGATGTTGACAGGGGCTATGGCTACACCCTC.

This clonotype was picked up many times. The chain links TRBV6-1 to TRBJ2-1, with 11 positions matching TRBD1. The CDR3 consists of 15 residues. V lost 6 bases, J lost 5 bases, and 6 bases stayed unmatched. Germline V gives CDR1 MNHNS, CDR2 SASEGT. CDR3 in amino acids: CASRTGTGGDNEQFF. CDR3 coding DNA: TGTGCCAGCAGGACCGGGACAGGGGGGGACAATGAGCAGTTCTTC.

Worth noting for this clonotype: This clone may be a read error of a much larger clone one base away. The CDR3 is CATSETTASSTYTQYF. The CDR3 bases are TGTGCCACCAGTGAAACGACAGCCTCTAGCACATATACGCAGTATTTT. V and J are TRBV24-1 and TRBJ2-3; tentatively, D is TRBD1 or TRBD2 (5 bases each). The CDR3 has 16 amino acids. The germline V gene has CDR1 KGHDR and CDR2 SFDVKD.

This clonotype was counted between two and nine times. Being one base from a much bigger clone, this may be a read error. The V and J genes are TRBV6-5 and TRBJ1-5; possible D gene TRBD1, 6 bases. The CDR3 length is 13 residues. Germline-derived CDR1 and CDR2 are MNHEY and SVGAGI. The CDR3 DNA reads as TGTGCCAGCAGGGACAGCATTAATCAGTCCCAGCATTTT. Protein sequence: CASRDSINQSQHF.

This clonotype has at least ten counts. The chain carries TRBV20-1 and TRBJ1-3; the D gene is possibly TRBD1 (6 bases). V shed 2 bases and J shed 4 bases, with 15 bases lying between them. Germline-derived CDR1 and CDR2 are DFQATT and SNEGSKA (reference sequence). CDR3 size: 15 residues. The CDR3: CSARTQGLDGNTIYF. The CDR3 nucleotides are TGCAGTGCTAGAACCCAGGGGCTAGACGGAAACACCATATATTTT.